The rows below give T cell receptor beta chains drawn from one sample of a study of T cells in Graves' hyperthyroidism and ophthalmopathy. MiXCR, applied by TCRdb to the multiplex PCR reads, yields one record per CDR3 protein. The table includes some 250,000 distinct CDR3 sequences, about 14% detected once. Source material: blood. The receptors were gathered from a woman aged 40 to 50 with Graves' hyperthyroidism that later progressed to Graves' ophthalmopathy. Both conserved end residues are part of each CDR3. D genes are given only for firm matches. The listing skips clone size in some rows; elsewhere it reads once, few, many or a size class.

cdr3_length j_call d_call v_call clone_size cdr3_aa cdr3_nt
15 TRBJ2-6 NA TRBV7-3 many CASSPQGIGANVLTF TGTGCCAGCAGCCCCCAGGGAATTGGGGCCAACGTCCTGACTTTC
15 TRBJ2-5 NA TRBV4-1 many CASSHPPTGIETQYF TGCGCCAGCAGCCACCCCCCGACGGGCATTGAGACCCAGTACTTC
13 TRBJ2-7 NA TRBV20-1 NA CSATGRLAFEQYF TGCAGTGCCACCGGTCGTCTAGCGTTCGAGCAGTACTTC
15 TRBJ2-1 NA TRBV19 many CASRVGESSYNEQFF TGTGCCAGTAGGGTTGGGGAGAGCTCCTACAATGAGCAGTTCTTC
12 TRBJ2-7 NA TRBV7-4 NA CASKLVSYEQYF TGTGCCAGCAAGTTAGTCTCCTACGAGCAGTACTTC
16 TRBJ2-3 TRBD2 TRBV10-3 NA CAISFGLAGVRDTQYF TGTGCCATCAGCTTCGGACTAGCGGGAGTCAGAGATACGCAGTATTTT
17 TRBJ2-1 NA TRBV25-1 many CASSEYPGQGGVHEQFF TGTGCCAGCAGTGAATATCCCGGACAGGGAGGGGTCCATGAGCAGTTCTTC
10 TRBJ1-1 NA TRBV11-2 many CASRGGSAFF TGTGCCAGCAGGGGGGGTTCGGCTTTCTTT
15 TRBJ1-2 TRBD1 TRBV7-8 many CASSLAQGAHYGYTF TGTGCCAGCAGCTTAGCGCAGGGGGCTCACTATGGCTACACCTTC
13 TRBJ1-5 NA TRBV28 NA CASSFPGVQPQHF TGTGCCAGCAGTTTCCCAGGGGTTCAGCCCCAGCATTTT
17 TRBJ2-1 TRBD1 TRBV28 many CASSEALRGRSYNEQFF TGTGCCAGCAGTGAAGCTTTAAGGGGGCGCTCCTACAATGAGCAGTTCTTC
14 TRBJ2-2 NA TRBV28 NA CASTSTLEPGELFF NA
19 TRBJ2-5 TRBD1 TRBV3-1 many CASSQFMTSGTGGKETQYF TGTGCCAGCAGCCAATTTATGACCTCCGGGACAGGGGGAAAAGAGACCCAGTACTTC
11 TRBJ1-2 NA TRBV20-1 many CSAPGTYGYTF TGCAGTGCACCCGGGACATATGGCTACACCTTC
13 TRBJ2-1 NA TRBV24-1 many CATQESSYNEQFF TGTGCCACACAGGAGAGCTCCTACAATGAGCAGTTCTTC
14 TRBJ2-1 NA TRBV2 many CASSEVLAFNEQFF TGTGCCAGCAGTGAAGTGTTGGCATTCAATGAGCAGTTCTTC
14 TRBJ1-5 NA TRBV28 many CASSFGDSNQPQHF TGTGCCAGCAGTTTTGGAGATAGCAATCAGCCCCAGCATTTT